This T cell receptor (beta chain) derives from a study of blood T cell repertoires in COVID-19. Turning to the study itself: Acute-phase and convalescent COVID-19 samples originated in the United States, Italy and Spain. T cells, B-cell-depleted T cells, or PBMCs provided the cDNA or gDNA that served as material.

The germline gives CDR1 LGHDT, CDR2 YNNKEL (reference sequence). V shed 5 bases and J 5 bases; nucleotides not matched to a gene: 3. The CDR3 runs to 15 residues. The authors' processing: Reference gene primer amplification gave estimated nucleated cell counts. Only in-frame clones appear in the TCRdb table, and some are missing; sequencing was by immunoSEQ multiplex PCR. V and J calls and clone size follow that table, whereas D and trimming were derived from the DNA. Of more than 200,000 clones listed, 70% to 90% are singletons. This sequence originates from a middle-aged man with acute or convalescent COVID-19. The chain recombines TRBV3-1 (or the pseudogene TRBV3-2) with TRBJ2-1, with TRBD2 identical over 13 bases. The specimen was peripheral blood. CDR3 in amino acids: CASSGGLAGDNEQFF. The CDR3 DNA follows: TGTGCCAGCAGCGGAGGACTAGCGGGGGACAATGAGCAGTTCTTC.